This is a list of T cell receptor beta chains from one sample in a study of CD8+ T cells in alopecia areata. TCRdb's table, derived via immunoSEQ multiplex PCR, lists solely in-frame clones and lacks some. The sample lists some 200,000 clones; more than 50% were seen once. The material sequenced was CD8+ T cells sorted from blood. These TCRs come from a human donor in good health. Both conserved end residues are trimmed from each CDR3. A D gene is named only where the DNA matches it firmly.

d_call j_call v_call cdr3_aa
- TRBJ2-7 TRBV27 ASSFAASYEQY
- TRBJ1-6 TRBV13 ASSPTGEDYNSPLH
- TRBJ2-7 TRBV27 ASSRDKSYEQY
- TRBJ2-7 TRBV10-2 ASSESRGRHEQY
- TRBJ1-1 TRBV7-9 ASRLDSSEAF
TRBD2 TRBJ2-3 TRBV6-5 ASSYSTSGADTQY
- TRBJ1-4 TRBV27 ASSFRDGKKLF
- TRBJ2-7 TRBV5-6 ASSFSGSYEQY
- TRBJ2-1 TRBV13 ASSVSSNEQF
TRBD1 TRBJ1-1 TRBV6-5 ASRRLDRGLSEAF
- TRBJ2-1 TRBV6-6 ASSYSAGTLGNEQF
TRBD1 TRBJ2-1 TRBV7-7 ASSLDPGGLINEQF
- TRBJ2-1 TRBV6-5 ASSRQEYNEQF
TRBD1 TRBJ1-4 TRBV5-6 ASSSGTGNEKLF
TRBD2 TRBJ2-3 TRBV5-1 ASSAGGLAGAQGDTQY
- TRBJ2-7 TRBV10-2 ASIERSSYEQY
- TRBJ2-3 TRBV4-1 ASSQESWNTQY
- TRBJ2-5 TRBV28 ASSLRTAPWETQY
TRBD1 TRBJ1-6 TRBV15 ATSRGSGQVSSPLH
- TRBJ1-5 TRBV10-3 AISESNLVLQGSQPQH
- TRBJ2-6 TRBV9 ASSVRYSGANVLT
- TRBJ1-1 TRBV6-5 ASRVPGPLNTEAF
- TRBJ2-7 TRBV2 ASSEFSSDEQY
- TRBJ1-1 TRBV27 ASSLTGTRTEAF
- TRBJ1-4 TRBV27 ASTLKGGAEKLF
- TRBJ1-2 TRBV29-1 SAGIVDGYT
TRBD2 TRBJ2-7 TRBV29-1 SVRSRGAAYEQY